A single sample is the source of the 2 T cell receptor beta chains below, sequenced in a study of blood T cell repertoires in COVID-19. Produced via immunoSEQ multiplex PCR; TCRdb's table is partial and in-frame only. Counted here are roughly 100,000 clones, around 88% occurring once; the ten biggest clones make up roughly 7.4%. The sequenced sample consisted of peripheral blood. These receptors were taken from a woman in her 70s with acute or convalescent COVID-19.

The chain is built from TRBV5-4 and TRBJ2-2; D is perhaps TRBD2 (6 bases). The germline gives CDR1 SGHNT, CDR2 YYREEE (reference sequence). CDR3 length: 16 amino acids. Trimming took off 4 bases at V and 6 bases at J, with 19 bases between the two ends. The CDR3 DNA sequence: TGTGCCAGCAGCCCACGCGGGGACCCTGGGTCCGGGGAGCTGTTTTTT. This codes for CASSPRGDPGSGELFF.

The chain joins TRBV2 to TRBJ1-2, with TRBD1 identical over 9 bases. The CDR3 length is 15 residues. Germline V gene data show CDR1 as SNHLY and CDR2 as FYNNEI. V trimming: 5 bases; J trimming: 4 bases; junction bases outside the gene matches: 8. CDR3 sequence: CASSQDRGRSYGYTF. CDR3 nucleotides: TGTGCCAGCAGTCAAGACAGGGGGAGAAGCTATGGCTACACCTTC. Full variable domain (remainder filled in from reference TRBV2 and TRBJ1-2): EPEVTQTPSHQVTQMGQEVILRCVPISNHLYFYWYRQILGQKVEFLVSFYNNEISEKSEIFDDQFSVERPDGSNFTLKIRSTKLEDSAMYFCASSQDRGRSYGYTFGSGTRLTVV.